The rows below give T cell receptor beta chains drawn from one sample of a study of cytomegalovirus exposure and HLA in healthy donors. Method: immunoSEQ multiplex PCR; TCRdb's copy keeps in-frame clones and lacks some. The sample carries about 250,000 clones, around nine tenths recorded once. Material for sequencing was PBMCs. The receptors shown here come from a girl aged 2-15 years in good health and CMV-seronegative. Each CDR3 is given with its conserved first and last residue. Fields, in order: J gene, CDR3 length, clone size, V gene, D gene, CDR3 DNA, CDR3 protein. The D gene is left open where the match is weak. Clone size is given for some rows only: seen once, a few or many times, or a class if the clone is expanded.

j_gene: TRBJ1-1
len: 13
abundance: .
v_gene: TRBV30
d_gene: TRBD1
CDR3nt: TGTGCCTGGACGGGACAGGAAAACACTGAAGCTTTCTTT
CDR3aa: CAWTGQENTEAFF

j_gene: TRBJ2-2
len: 17
abundance: .
v_gene: TRBV9
d_gene: .
CDR3nt: TGTGCCAGCAGCGTAGGTCAGGGAACAACGAACACCGGGGAGCTGTTTTTT
CDR3aa: CASSVGQGTTNTGELFF

j_gene: TRBJ1-2
len: 14
abundance: .
v_gene: TRBV5-4
d_gene: .
CDR3nt: TGTGCCAGCAGCTGGAGGGGAGAGGGTGGGGGCTACACCTTC
CDR3aa: CASSWRGEGGGYTF

j_gene: TRBJ2-7
len: 14
abundance: once
v_gene: TRBV6-5
d_gene: TRBD1
CDR3nt: TGTGCCAGCAGTAAAACAGGGGGACCCTACGAGCAGTACTTC
CDR3aa: CASSKTGGPYEQYF

j_gene: TRBJ1-1
len: 15
abundance: once
v_gene: TRBV5-1
d_gene: .
CDR3nt: TGCGCCAGCAGCGCCTCCACAGGGTTGAACACTGAAGCTTTCTTT
CDR3aa: CASSASTGLNTEAFF

j_gene: TRBJ2-1
len: 14
abundance: .
v_gene: TRBV19
d_gene: .
CDR3nt: TGTGCCACCCTTCCGGGACACCCTACCGGTGAGCAGTTCTTC
CDR3aa: CATLPGHPTGEQFF

j_gene: TRBJ2-7
len: 13
abundance: .
v_gene: TRBV28
d_gene: .
CDR3nt: TGTGCCAGCAGTGACGGACAGACGGACGAGCAGTACTTC
CDR3aa: CASSDGQTDEQYF

j_gene: TRBJ1-5
len: 15
abundance: once
v_gene: TRBV27
d_gene: .
CDR3nt: TGTGCCAGCAGTTCACGGGACGGAGGAGGGCAGCCCCAGCATTTT
CDR3aa: CASSSRDGGGQPQHF

j_gene: TRBJ2-1
len: 17
abundance: .
v_gene: TRBV5-4
d_gene: TRBD2
CDR3nt: TGTGCCAGCAGCTCCCGGACTAGCGGGCCGTATTACAATGAGCAGTTCTTC
CDR3aa: CASSSRTSGPYYNEQFF

j_gene: TRBJ2-7
len: 14
abundance: .
v_gene: TRBV27
d_gene: TRBD1
CDR3nt: TGTGCCAGCAGTTCCGGGACAGGGAACTACGAGCAGTACTTC
CDR3aa: CASSSGTGNYEQYF

j_gene: TRBJ2-7
len: 17
abundance: once
v_gene: TRBV7-3
d_gene: TRBD1
CDR3nt: TGTGCCAGCAGCCATCAACGGTTGGGACAGGGTACCTACGAGCAGTACTTC
CDR3aa: CASSHQRLGQGTYEQYF

j_gene: TRBJ2-7
len: 17
abundance: .
v_gene: TRBV5-1
d_gene: TRBD2
CDR3nt: TGCGCCAGCAGCTCGCGACTAGCGGGATCCGGGGCCTACGAGCAGTACTTC
CDR3aa: CASSSRLAGSGAYEQYF

j_gene: TRBJ2-7
len: 13
abundance: .
v_gene: TRBV27
d_gene: .
CDR3nt: TGTGCCAGCAGTTACACTGACAGCCGCGAGCAGTACTTC
CDR3aa: CASSYTDSREQYF

j_gene: TRBJ1-5
len: 15
abundance: .
v_gene: TRBV5-8
d_gene: .
CDR3nt: TGTGCCAGCAGCTTGGGGACAGATGGGGGTCAGCCCCAGCATTTT
CDR3aa: CASSLGTDGGQPQHF

j_gene: TRBJ2-5
len: 17
abundance: .
v_gene: TRBV11-1
d_gene: TRBD1
CDR3nt: TGTGCCAGCAGTCGAGACGGACAGGCCACTTTGCGGGAGACCCAGTACTTC
CDR3aa: CASSRDGQATLRETQYF

j_gene: TRBJ2-1
len: 16
abundance: .
v_gene: TRBV27
d_gene: TRBD2
CDR3nt: TGTGCCAGCAGAGTCAACCGGCGGGAGGATTCGAATGAGCAGTTCTTC
CDR3aa: CASRVNRREDSNEQFF